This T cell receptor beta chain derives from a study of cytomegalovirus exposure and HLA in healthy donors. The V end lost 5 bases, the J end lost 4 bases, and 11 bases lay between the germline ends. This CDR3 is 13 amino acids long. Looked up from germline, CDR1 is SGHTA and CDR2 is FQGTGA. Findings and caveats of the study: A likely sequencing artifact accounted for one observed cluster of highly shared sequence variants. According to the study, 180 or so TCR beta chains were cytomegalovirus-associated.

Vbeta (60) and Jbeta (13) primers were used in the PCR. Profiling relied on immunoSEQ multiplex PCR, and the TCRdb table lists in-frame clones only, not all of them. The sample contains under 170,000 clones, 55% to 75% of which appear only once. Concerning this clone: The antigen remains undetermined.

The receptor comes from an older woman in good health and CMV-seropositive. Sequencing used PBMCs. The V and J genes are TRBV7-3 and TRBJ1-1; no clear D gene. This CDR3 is CASSSPGSTEAFF. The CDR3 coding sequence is TGTGCCAGCAGCAGCCCGGGATCCACTGAAGCTTTCTTT.